These 31 T cell receptor beta chains were sequenced from one sample in a study of T-cell reconstitution after alpha-beta-depleted transplantation in children. A TCRbeta library incorporating unique molecular identifiers was prepared. From the PCR reads, TCRdb called clonotypes with MiXCR, one entry per CDR3 protein. The table includes around 120,000 distinct CDR3 sequences, 23% detected once. The sequencing here drew on PBMCs, mostly from graft donor cells, taken 180 days after TCRalphabeta/CD19-depleted stem cell transplant. The receptors come from a male patient aged 2-15 years who had a stem cell transplant for chronic granulomatous disease, so the T cells may come from the graft donor.

The chain uses TRBV6-1 and TRBJ2-1; possibly TRBD2 for D (5 bases). V lost 7 bases to trimming and J lost 7 bases, with 20 bases between them. The CDR3 covers 15 residues. Germline V gene data show CDR1 as MNHNS and CDR2 as SASEGT. CDR3 sequence: CASTLNGYGKNEQFF. Here the CDR3 DNA reads TGTGCCAGCACTCTGAATGGGTACGGGAAAAATGAGCAGTTCTTC.

V is TRBV12-3 or TRBV12-4 and J is TRBJ2-3, with D possibly being TRBD2 (6 bases). This CDR3 spans 15 amino acids. Between the trimmed V and J ends, which lost 8 bases and 0 bases, there was a span of 15 bases. CDR3 DNA sequence: TGTGCCAGCGGACCCGGCGGGACCAGCACAGATACGCAGTATTTT. Its translation is CASGPGGTSTDTQYF.

This clonotype was counted at least ten times. The chain is built from TRBV5-6 and TRBJ2-7; maybe TRBD1 (5 bases). Germline V lookup: CDR1 SGHDT, CDR2 YYEEEE. The CDR3 is 13 residues long. Trimming removed 1 base from V and 3 bases from J, with 8 bases in between. CDR3 nucleotides: TGTGCCAGCAGCTTGCGCAGGGTCTACGAGCAGTACTTC. Encoded protein: CASSLRRVYEQYF.

The sample holds many counts of this clonotype. The V gene is TRBV12-3 or TRBV12-4, the J gene TRBJ2-3; D is possibly TRBD2 (6 bases). This CDR3 comprises 14 residues. V gave up 5 bases and J gave up 2 bases, with 11 bases separating them. In DNA form, the CDR3 reads TGTGCCAGCAGTCCGGGACTCAACACAGATACGCAGTATTTT. Translation: CASSPGLNTDTQYF.

The table lists this clonotype with many counts. The V and J genes are TRBV5-1 and TRBJ1-2, with D uncertain. V was trimmed by 0 bases and J by 8 bases, leaving 5 bases between them. Germline V CDR1 and CDR2: SGHRS, YFSETQ. The CDR3 consists of 11 residues. CDR3 in amino acids: CASSLGGGYTF. DNA for the CDR3: TGCGCCAGCAGCTTGGGCGGGGGCTACACCTTC.

This clonotype was detected only a few times. The V gene is TRBV9, the J gene TRBJ2-1, with 7 positions matching TRBD2. The CDR3 length is 13 residues. Germline assignment: CDR1 SGDLS and CDR2 YYNGEE. After removal of 5 bases from V and 7 bases from J, the junction contained 6 bases not matched to a gene. CDR3 nucleotide sequence: TGTGCCAGCAGAGGGGTCGGGAGGAATGAGCAGTTCTTC. It translates to CASRGVGRNEQFF.

The rearrangement uses TRBV7-2 and TRBJ2-2; D is undetermined. CDR1 is SGHTA and CDR2 is FQGNSA in the germline V gene. The CDR3 consists of 13 residues. The germline V and J ends were trimmed by 11 bases and 2 bases, with 12 bases remaining between them. The CDR3 bases are TGTGCCGCCCTAGAGCAAAACACCGGGGAGCTGTTTTTT. It specifies CAALEQNTGELFF.

The table lists this clonotype with a few counts. The chain employs TRBV9 and TRBJ2-1, with D possibly being TRBD1 (7 bases). Germline V gene data show CDR1 as SGDLS and CDR2 as YYNGEE. The CDR3 loop spans 14 amino acids. Trimming removed 4 bases from V and 7 bases from J, with 15 bases in between. The CDR3: CASSTYRGGNEQFF. Written as DNA, the CDR3 is TGTGCCAGCAGCACCTACAGGGGAGGAAATGAGCAGTTCTTC.

V and J are TRBV12-3 or TRBV12-4 and TRBJ2-5; the D is unclear. Deletions cut 6 bases from V and 5 bases from J, with 7 bases between. The CDR3 runs to 11 residues. The CDR3 region is CASRSAETQYF. The DNA of the CDR3 is TGTGCCAGCAGGTCGGCTGAGACCCAGTACTTC.

This clonotype was counted at least ten times. The chain is built from TRBV20-1 and TRBJ1-2; D is uncertain. This CDR3 has 11 amino acids. Germline CDR1 DFQATT, CDR2 SNEGSKA (reference sequence). Trimming took 5 bases from V and 4 from J, leaving 8 bases between them. This CDR3 is CSARGVYGYTF. The CDR3 DNA is TGCAGTGCTCGCGGGGTCTATGGCTACACCTTC.

This clonotype was seen repeatedly, ten times or more. This rearrangement joins TRBV18 to TRBJ1-1; D might be TRBD1 (5 bases). The CDR3 covers 15 residues. Trimming took 4 bases from V and 5 from J, leaving 17 bases between them. The germline V gene has CDR1 KGHSH and CDR2 LQKENI. In nucleotides, the CDR3 is TGTGCCAGCTCACAACTGGGGGAAGTTAGAACTGAAGCTTTCTTT. It is translated as CASSQLGEVRTEAFF.

This clonotype was seen a few times. At one of its ends the junction is not consistent with the germline gene, which may arise from a read error. The rearrangement uses TRBV15 and TRBJ2-5, with a tentative D call TRBD2 (7 bases). The CDR3 is 14 amino acids. Germline CDR1 LNHNV, CDR2 YYDKDF (reference sequence). CDR3 DNA: TGTGCCACCAGAAGAGGGGGGGCCCAAGAGACCCAGTACTTC. It codes for CATRRGGAQETQYF.

In nucleotides, the CDR3 is TGTGCCAGCAGTTTATCTGGTATTGCGAGGGGCACTGGCTACACCTTC. Translated, it gives CASSLSGIARGTGYTF. This rearrangement joins TRBV12-3 or TRBV12-4 to TRBJ1-2; D is perhaps TRBD1 (5 bases). CDR3 length equals 16 residues. Trimming removed 2 bases from V and 7 bases from J, with 20 bases in between.

This clonotype was seen more than once but under ten times. The chain joins TRBV12-3 or TRBV12-4 to TRBJ2-3, with TRBD2 as a possible D gene (5 bases). The CDR3 runs 14 residues. Trimming took 6 bases from V and 3 from J, leaving 13 bases between them. DNA of the CDR3: TGTGCCAGCAGGGAGTACGGGGATACAGATACGCAGTATTTT. Protein sequence: CASREYGDTDTQYF.

This clonotype was picked up many times. As DNA, the CDR3 is TGTGCCAGCAGCGACATGGGACAGTTAGGCACAGATACGCAGTATTTT. Amino acid sequence: CASSDMGQLGTDTQYF. The chain couples TRBV27 to TRBJ2-3; TRBD1 agrees at 7 bases. This CDR3 is 16 amino acids long. The germline V gene has CDR1 MNHEY and CDR2 SMNVEV (reference sequence). The V gene end was trimmed by 6 bases and the J gene end by 1 base; junction bases not matched to a gene: 10.

This clonotype was counted many times. This chain links TRBV15 with TRBJ1-3; no clear D gene. Germline lookup yields CDR1 LNHNV and CDR2 YYDKDF (reference sequence). The V gene lost 0 bases and the J gene lost 0 bases, with 6 bases spanning the gap. The CDR3 runs to 15 residues. The CDR3 sequence: CATSRDYASGNTIYF. In DNA form, the CDR3 reads TGTGCCACCAGCAGAGATTATGCCTCTGGAAACACCATATATTTT.

There are many counts of this clonotype. V usage is TRBV4-1 and J usage is TRBJ2-5; weak D call: TRBD1 (6 bases). V was trimmed by 3 bases and J by 1 base, leaving 9 bases between them. CDR3 length: 14 amino acids. Germline V gives CDR1 MGHRA, CDR2 YSYEKL. CDR3 nucleotides: TGCGCCAGCAGCCAGGACAGATTCCAAGAGACCCAGTACTTC. It is translated as CASSQDRFQETQYF.

The rearrangement joins TRBV24-1 to TRBJ2-3; no reliable D call. The CDR3 covers 12 residues. V was pared by 4 bases and J by 4 bases, with 5 bases between. The germline gives CDR1 KGHDR, CDR2 SFDVKD. The CDR3 here is CATSDRADTQYF. The DNA for the CDR3 is TGTGCCACCAGTGACCGGGCAGATACGCAGTATTTT.

The V and J genes are TRBV12-3 or TRBV12-4 and TRBJ2-7; tentatively, D is TRBD2 (5 bases). This CDR3 has 14 amino acids. Trimming pared 8 bases from V and 5 bases from J, leaving 19 bases between. The CDR3 DNA is TGTGCCAGCGGACTCTCTCCTAAGAAGGACGAGCAGTACTTC. This codes for CASGLSPKKDEQYF.

This clonotype was detected ten times or more. This chain connects TRBV20-1 to TRBJ1-3; unclear D gene. CDR3 size: 12 residues. The V gene lost 6 bases and the J gene lost 0 bases, with 6 bases spanning the gap. Germline loops: CDR1 DFQATT, CDR2 SNEGSKA (reference sequence). In DNA form, the CDR3 reads TGCAGTGCCGGTCTCTCTGGAAACACCATATATTTT. It codes for CSAGLSGNTIYF.

The rearrangement links TRBV6-1 to TRBJ2-3, with D tentatively TRBD1 (6 bases). V lost 6 bases, J lost 3 bases, and 22 bases lay in between. Germline values: CDR1 MNHNS, CDR2 SASEGT. The CDR3 length is 17 residues. CDR3 DNA: TGTGCCAGCAGCCGTAAGCCGGACAGCTTGAGGACAGATACGCAGTATTTT. Encoded protein: CASSRKPDSLRTDTQYF.

This clonotype was seen a handful of times. V and J are TRBV10-1 and TRBJ2-7; D assignment may be TRBD1 or TRBD2 (5 bases each). Trimming shortened V by 4 bases and J by 3 bases, and 13 bases separated the two germline ends. The CDR3 has 14 residues. Germline V gene sequence: CDR1 WNHNN, CDR2 SYGVQD (reference sequence). CDR3 sequence (DNA): TGCGCCAGCAGTGCCAGTATTGGGGGCTACGAGCAGTACTTC. Protein: CASSASIGGYEQYF.

Ten or more counts support this clonotype. The V call is TRBV9, the J call TRBJ2-7; D gene ambiguous. Between the trimmed V and J ends, which lost 0 bases and 6 bases, there was a span of 13 bases. The CDR3 extends over 14 amino acids. The germline V gene has CDR1 SGDLS and CDR2 YYNGEE. The CDR3 nucleotides are TGTGCCAGCAGCGTAGGCCCGGCCTCCATCGAGCAGTACTTC. Translated, it gives CASSVGPASIEQYF. The whole variable domain, remainder taken from reference TRBV9 and TRBJ2-7, is DSGVTQTPKHLITATGQRVTLRCSPRSGDLSVYWYQQSLDQGLQFLIQYYNGEERAKGNILERFSAQQFPDLHSELNLSSLELGDSALYFCASSVGPASIEQYFGPGTRLTVT.

The chain employs TRBV20-1 and TRBJ2-7; 11 nucleotides agree with TRBD2. The germline gives CDR1 DFQATT, CDR2 SNEGSKA (reference sequence). V lost 4 bases and J lost 4; bases outside the gene matches: 9. The CDR3 loop spans 15 amino acids. The CDR3 sequence is CSAISVAGGRYEQYF. CDR3 DNA: TGCAGTGCTATAAGTGTAGCGGGGGGGCGGTACGAGCAGTACTTC.

This clonotype was recorded once. This chain joins TRBV15 and TRBJ1-4; 9 bases line up with TRBD1. CDR1 LNHNV and CDR2 YYDKDF come from the germline V gene (reference sequence). V lost 3 bases, J lost 5 bases, and 7 bases stayed unmatched. The CDR3 spans 16 residues. The CDR3 DNA sequence: TGTGCCACCAGCAGTAGCACAGGGGGCGGGAATGAAAAACTGTTTTTT. It is translated as CATSSSTGGGNEKLFF.

This clonotype was observed many times. J is TRBJ2-7 and V is TRBV20-1, with 7 positions matching TRBD1. V lost 3 bases, J lost 3 bases, and 8 bases stayed unmatched. Germline V lookup: CDR1 DFQATT, CDR2 SNEGSKA (reference sequence). The CDR3 has 14 amino acids. The CDR3: CSARGDRDDYEQYF. CDR3 bases: TGCAGTGCTAGGGGAGACAGGGACGACTACGAGCAGTACTTC.

This clonotype was seen at least ten times. The chain joins TRBV20-1 to TRBJ1-6; no clear D. CDR3 length: 17 amino acids. V lost 0 bases, J lost 4 bases, and 16 bases lay in between. CDR1 and CDR2 from the germline V gene are DFQATT and SNEGSKA (reference sequence). The CDR3 DNA follows: TGCAGTGCTAGAGATGGGATCAGCCCTTCTTATAATTCACCCCTCCACTTT. It codes for CSARDGISPSYNSPLHF.

This clonotype has more than one count but fewer than ten. The chain employs TRBV28 and TRBJ2-2; perhaps TRBD2 as D (5 bases). The CDR3 extends over 13 amino acids. Trimming took 3 bases from V and 7 from J, leaving 9 bases between them. Germline values: CDR1 MDHEN, CDR2 SYDVKM. This CDR3 reads CASSFGGVGELFF. CDR3 coding DNA: TGTGCCAGCAGTTTTGGAGGAGTCGGGGAGCTGTTTTTT.

The chain links TRBV5-1 to TRBJ2-6; D gene uncertain. Germline V gene sequence: CDR1 SGHRS, CDR2 YFSETQ. The CDR3 is 14 residues long. Between the trimmed V and J ends, which lost 0 bases and 2 bases, there was a span of 3 bases. CDR3 in DNA: TGCGCCAGCAGCTTGGTGGCTGGGGCCAACGTCCTGACTTTC. It yields the protein CASSLVAGANVLTF. The variable domain in full, with the rest retrieved from reference TRBV5-1 and TRBJ2-6, is KAGVTQTPRYLIKTRGQQVTLSCSPISGHRSVSWYQQTPGQGLQFLFEYFSETQRNKGNFPGRFSGRQFSNSRSEMNVSTLELGDSALYLCASSLVAGANVLTFGAGSRLTVL.

This clonotype came up many times. This CDR3 is CASSYSGTGEADTQYF. The CDR3 DNA follows: TGTGCCAGCAGTTACTCCGGGACAGGGGAGGCAGATACGCAGTATTTT. V and J are TRBV6-5 and TRBJ2-3; 10 nucleotides align to TRBD1. This CDR3 has 16 residues. With 0 bases clipped from V and 4 bases from J, the junction kept 4 bases outside the gene matches. Per the germline V gene, CDR1 is MNHEY and CDR2 is SVGAGI.

The V and J genes are TRBV6-2 or TRBV6-3 and TRBJ1-2; D remains ambiguous. CDR3 size: 11 residues. V was pared by 7 bases and J by 5 bases, with 8 bases between. The V gene's germline CDR1 is MNHEY and CDR2 SVGEGT. CDR3 sequence: CASTGQYGYTF. The CDR3 DNA reads TGTGCCAGCACCGGGCAGTATGGCTACACCTTC.